Here is one TCR beta chain with its context. Its antigen is currently unknown. The data belong to a study of human T cells and chemical hapten exposure. In the study overall: Small pooled library volume differences chiefly drove per-sample TCR yield variation.

TCRdb used MiXCR to reprocess the RACE reads, holding one entry per CDR3 protein. The profile shows under 100,000 distinct CDR3 sequences, approximately 11% of them singletons. Findings and limits, study-wide: While controls formed fewer of them, expanded TCRs formed significantly more large CDR3 similarity clusters. DPC sensitization produced no change in TCRs with frequency above 1 in 1000. There was alopecia in the donors, so their immune response may differ from that of healthy people.

Trimming left V 6 bases short and J 7 bases short, with 13 bases between. CDR1 KGHSH and CDR2 LQKENI come from the germline V gene. This CDR3 contains 13 residues. Time point: patch test 3, about 24 weeks after DPC sensitization. The treatment is: therapeutic diphenylcyclopropenone sensitization with weekly scalp DPC. The sequence derives from a woman between 50 and 59 years old with alopecia areata. Some clones in this sample may be carry-over from other donors' samples. The sample here was whole blood, taken in connection with sensitization to the hapten diphenylcyclopropenone (DPC). The chain couples TRBV18 to TRBJ2-1, with D possibly called TRBD1 or TRBD2 (5 bases each). The CDR3 coding sequence is TGTGCCAGCTCTCCCAGCTGGGGGAATGAGCAGTTCTTC. This translates into CASSPSWGNEQFF. The full variable domain, completed using reference TRBV18 and TRBJ2-1, is NAGVMQNPRHLVRRRGQEARLRCSPMKGHSHVYWYRQLPEEGLKFMVYLQKENIIDESGMPKERFSAEFPKEGPSILRIQQVVRGDSAAYFCASSPSWGNEQFFGPGTRLTVL.